Each of the 27 T cell receptor beta chains below was sequenced from the same sample in a study of T-cell reconstitution after alpha-beta-depleted transplantation in children. Unique molecular identifiers were incorporated when the TCRbeta library was constructed. TCRdb ran MiXCR on the PCR reads and lists one entry per CDR3 protein. The data show 70,000 to 95,000 distinct CDR3 sequences, 15% to 20% seen once. The sample here was PBMCs, mostly from graft donor cells, taken 360 days after TCRalphabeta/CD19-depleted stem cell transplant. The receptors stem from a male patient aged 2 to 10 who had a stem cell transplant for acute lymphoblastic leukemia, so the T cells may come from the graft donor.

This chain joins TRBV6-1 and TRBJ2-5; TRBD1 aligns across 8 bases. The CDR3 contains 13 residues. Germline V gene sequence: CDR1 MNHNS, CDR2 SASEGT. Unmatched junction bases numbered 11, after V lost 7 bases and J lost 10 bases. CDR3 bases: TGTGCCAGCACCGACAGGGGCAACCAAGTCCAGTACTTC. As protein: CASTDRGNQVQYF.

This clonotype occurred many times. The chain couples TRBV10-3 to TRBJ2-1, with TRBD2 as a possible D gene (5 bases). V was cut by 4 bases and J by 3 bases, with 7 bases left in between. The CDR3 runs to 13 residues. Per germline, CDR1 ENHRY and CDR2 SYGVKD. The CDR3 DNA reads TGTGCCATCAGTGTCGAGGGCTACAATGAGCAGTTCTTC. It yields the protein CAISVEGYNEQFF.

The gene calls are TRBV29-1 and TRBJ2-7; 8 positions match TRBD1. V gave up 7 bases and J gave up 3 bases; unmatched junction bases: 2. The germline V gene has CDR1 SQVTM and CDR2 ANQGSEA. CDR3 length equals 11 residues. Written as DNA, the CDR3 is TGCAGCGCAGACAGGGGCTACGAGCAGTACTTC. It translates to CSADRGYEQYF.

This clonotype was detected only a few times. The chain joins TRBV28 to TRBJ1-4; D perhaps matches TRBD1 (5 bases). The germline V gene has CDR1 MDHEN and CDR2 SYDVKM. V was pared by 5 bases and J by 8 bases, with 18 bases between. This CDR3 is built from 15 residues. CDR3 loop: CASSPPPWRGEKLFF. The CDR3 DNA is TGTGCCAGCAGTCCCCCCCCCTGGCGGGGGGAAAAACTGTTTTTT.

In its sample, this clonotype was seen many times. The V gene is TRBV15, the J gene TRBJ1-5, with D possibly matching TRBD1 (5 bases). This CDR3 comprises 15 residues. V dropped 1 base and J dropped 2 bases, with 9 bases sitting between them. In germline, CDR1 is LNHNV, CDR2 YYDKDF (reference sequence). The CDR3 protein is CATSRGGEGNQPQHF. CDR3 DNA: TGTGCCACCAGCAGAGGGGGGGAAGGCAATCAGCCCCAGCATTTT.

This clonotype was seen at least ten times. The chain uses TRBV7-2 and TRBJ2-7; D is unresolved. This CDR3 contains 12 residues. Trimming removed 5 bases from V and 7 bases from J, with 12 bases in between. CDR1 and CDR2 (germline): SGHTA, FQGNSA. CDR3 sequence: CASSHLLREQYF. CDR3 in DNA: TGTGCCAGCAGCCATTTGCTTCGGGAGCAGTACTTC.

CDR3 nucleotides: TGCAGCGTTGTGGGGACACACGAGCAGTACTTC. Amino acids: CSVVGTHEQYF. This chain links TRBV29-1 with TRBJ2-7, with a tentative D call TRBD1 (6 bases). This CDR3 contains 11 residues. The germline V and J ends were trimmed by 4 bases and 5 bases, with 9 bases remaining between them. Germline V gene sequence: CDR1 SQVTM, CDR2 ANQGSEA.

This clonotype came up many times. This sequence joins TRBV7-9 and TRBJ2-5, with 8 bases that match TRBD1. With V trimmed by 5 bases and J by 6 bases, 8 bases remained unmatched. In germline, CDR1 is SEHNR, CDR2 FQNEAQ (reference sequence). The CDR3 is 14 amino acids. This CDR3 is CASSTGQGLKTQYF. In DNA form, the CDR3 reads TGTGCCAGCAGCACCGGACAGGGCCTTAAGACCCAGTACTTC.

The chain recombines TRBV5-1 with TRBJ2-3, with D perhaps TRBD2 (5 bases). Germline lookup yields CDR1 SGHRS and CDR2 YFSETQ. The CDR3 spans 13 residues. V dropped 5 bases and J dropped 5 bases, with 12 bases sitting between them. DNA of the CDR3: TGCGCCAGCAGGGCCCCTAGCCTAGATACGCAGTATTTT. This encodes CASRAPSLDTQYF.

This clonotype was seen at least ten times. The rearrangement uses TRBV6-5 and TRBJ1-6; 10 bases are shared with TRBD1. The trim removed 0 bases at V and 9 bases at J, leaving 5 bases unmatched. CDR3 length: 16 residues. Germline loops: CDR1 MNHEY, CDR2 SVGAGI. CDR3 protein: CASSYSRTGGGSPLHF. The CDR3 DNA reads as TGTGCCAGCAGTTACTCCCGGACAGGGGGTGGTTCACCCCTCCACTTT.

This clonotype has just a few counts. This sequence joins TRBV11-2 and TRBJ2-5, with a weak D call TRBD1 (5 bases). The CDR3 consists of 13 residues. Trimming took off 5 bases at V and 5 bases at J, with 12 bases between the two ends. Germline CDR1 SGHAT, CDR2 FQNNGV. The CDR3 DNA reads TGTGCCAGCAGCCCAGGGATTAGGGAGACCCAGTACTTC. Translating it yields CASSPGIRETQYF.

The rearrangement links TRBV15 to TRBJ1-2; D is unclear. The CDR3 is 16 residues long. Germline V lookup: CDR1 LNHNV, CDR2 YYDKDF (reference sequence). Trimming took off 0 bases at V and 6 bases at J, with 17 bases between the two ends. The CDR3 region has the DNA TGTGCCACCAGCAGAGATCAGTTTGTGGCGAGGAATGGCTACACCTTC. It is translated as CATSRDQFVARNGYTF.

CDR3 nucleotide sequence: TGTGCCAGCGCGCGGGACAGGGGATTCGCTTTCTTT. Its protein product is CASARDRGFAFF. V and J are TRBV6-1 and TRBJ1-1; TRBD1 aligns across 10 bases. V lost 8 bases to trimming and J lost 11 bases; unmatched junction nucleotides: 8. The CDR3 covers 12 residues. CDR1 is MNHNS, CDR2 SASEGT, per germline.

Ten or more counts support this clonotype. V usage is TRBV3-1 and J usage is TRBJ2-2; D may be TRBD1 (5 bases). The CDR3 loop spans 13 amino acids. Trimming pared 2 bases from V and 4 bases from J, leaving 5 bases between. Germline V CDR1 and CDR2: LGHDT, YNNKEL (reference sequence). CDR3 loop: CASSQQGTGELFF. The CDR3 nucleotides read TGTGCCAGCAGCCAACAGGGCACCGGGGAGCTGTTTTTT.

This clonotype has more than one count but fewer than ten. This sequence joins TRBV7-6 and TRBJ1-1, with D unclear. This CDR3 has 13 amino acids. V shed 5 bases and J shed 1 base, with 8 bases lying between them. CDR1 and CDR2 from the germline V gene are SGHVS and FNYEAQ. The CDR3 nucleotides read TGTGCCAGCAGCGCATGGCGGAACACTGAAGCTTTCTTT. It codes for CASSAWRNTEAFF.

The V and J genes are TRBV7-9 and TRBJ2-4; D is ambiguous. Germline CDR1 is SEHNR and CDR2 is FQNEAQ (reference sequence). This CDR3 contains 14 residues. Trimming left V 4 bases short and J 1 base short, with 8 bases between. CDR3 coding DNA: TGTGCCAGCAGCTCTTGGGTGGCCAAAAACATTCAGTACTTC. Its protein product is CASSSWVAKNIQYF.

The chain recombines TRBV6-4 with TRBJ2-1, with D possibly TRBD2 on 6 matching bases. This CDR3 comprises 12 residues. CDR1 is MRHNA, CDR2 SNTAGT, per germline. V was trimmed by 4 bases and J by 9 bases, leaving 10 bases between them. The DNA of the CDR3 is TGTGCCAGCAGTGGACTAGGAGGTGAGCAGTTCTTC. Its translation: CASSGLGGEQFF.

This clonotype was seen a few times. V and J are TRBV3-1 and TRBJ2-1; D not certain. Germline CDR1 LGHDT, CDR2 YNNKEL (reference sequence). CDR3 length: 12 amino acids. V was cut by 4 bases and J by 6 bases, with 7 bases left in between. The CDR3 is CASSRPPNEQFF. CDR3 nucleotide sequence: TGTGCCAGCAGCCGGCCCCCCAATGAGCAGTTCTTC.

This clonotype was recorded at least ten times. This chain uses TRBV5-1 with TRBJ2-7, with 8 bases fitting TRBD2. V lost 4 bases to trimming and J lost 3 bases; unmatched junction nucleotides: 6. CDR1 is SGHRS and CDR2 is YFSETQ in the germline V gene. The CDR3 is 14 residues long. The CDR3 protein is CASSPGLGLYEQYF. The CDR3 DNA sequence: TGCGCCAGCAGCCCGGGACTAGGCCTCTACGAGCAGTACTTC.

This clonotype was recorded many times. The V and J genes are TRBV12-3 or TRBV12-4 and TRBJ2-7; D is tentatively TRBD1 or TRBD2 (5 bases each). This CDR3 has 14 residues. V was clipped by 10 bases and J by 0 bases, with 16 bases between them. For the CDR3, the DNA is TGTGCCACCCGTGCCGGGACGTTCTCCTACGAGCAGTACTTC. Translating it yields CATRAGTFSYEQYF.

This clonotype was found a few times. The rearrangement joins TRBV6-5 to TRBJ2-2; TRBD1 agrees at 7 bases. Germline CDR1 MNHEY, CDR2 SVGAGI. The CDR3 sequence is 15 residues long. Trimming at V came to 1 base and at J to 1 base, leaving 0 bases not matched to a gene. The CDR3: CASSYWTGNTGELFF. The CDR3, as DNA: TGTGCCAGCAGTTACTGGACAGGGAACACCGGGGAGCTGTTTTTT.

There are a few counts of this clonotype. V usage is TRBV24-1 and J usage is TRBJ2-3, with D possibly being TRBD1 or TRBD2 (5 bases each). The CDR3 length is 13 residues. The V end lost 2 bases, the J end lost 5 bases, and 7 bases lay between the germline ends. Germline assignment: CDR1 KGHDR and CDR2 SFDVKD. The CDR3 DNA follows: TGTGCCACCAGTGATTCGGGACGAGATACGCAGTATTTT. Protein product: CATSDSGRDTQYF.

This clonotype occurred a few times. The CDR3 is CASSTPHRGTGELFF. Here the CDR3 DNA reads TGTGCCAGCAGTACACCTCATAGGGGTACCGGGGAGCTGTTTTTT. The chain joins TRBV6-1 to TRBJ2-2, with D possibly matching TRBD1 (5 bases). The CDR3 is made up of 15 amino acids. CDR1 is MNHNS and CDR2 is SASEGT in the germline V gene. Between the trimmed V and J ends, which lost 5 bases and 5 bases, there was a span of 15 bases.

This clonotype was found a few times. The chain uses TRBV12-3 or TRBV12-4 and TRBJ2-5; TRBD2 matches at 10 bases. Unmatched junction bases numbered 8, after V lost 5 bases and J lost 5 bases. The CDR3 has 15 residues. The CDR3: CASSHGSGRSETQYF. DNA for the CDR3: TGTGCCAGCAGTCATGGTAGCGGGAGGTCTGAGACCCAGTACTTC.

In this sample, this clonotype turned up a few times. The V gene is TRBV13, the J gene TRBJ2-7, with D possibly TRBD2 on 6 matching bases. The CDR3 is 13 residues long. Deletions cut 7 bases from V and 6 bases from J, with 16 bases between. CDR1 PRHDT and CDR2 FYEKMQ come from the germline V gene (reference sequence). CDR3 sequence reads: CASTRGTLGEQYF. The CDR3 DNA sequence: TGTGCCAGCACCCGCGGGACCCTCGGCGAGCAGTACTTC.

A few counts support this clonotype. The chain combines TRBV5-5 with TRBJ1-1, with D maybe TRBD1 (5 bases). The CDR3 runs 15 residues. V lost 4 bases and J 1 base, leaving 14 bases between the germline ends. The germline CDR1 and CDR2 sequences are SGHKS and YYEKEE (reference sequence). The CDR3 sequence is CASSVSGLGNTEAFF. The CDR3 coding sequence is TGTGCCAGCAGCGTTTCAGGGTTAGGGAACACTGAAGCTTTCTTT.

The V and J genes are TRBV18 and TRBJ1-5; D is possibly TRBD1 (5 bases). Between the trimmed V and J ends, which lost 0 bases and 2 bases, there was a span of 14 bases. This CDR3 contains 17 residues. Germline V gene sequence: CDR1 KGHSH, CDR2 LQKENI. Here the CDR3 reads CASSPPGGVEGNQPQHF. The CDR3 DNA follows: TGTGCCAGCTCACCACCGGGGGGGGTCGAGGGCAATCAGCCCCAGCATTTT.